The 14 T cell receptor beta chains presented below share a single source sample, sequenced in a study of blood T cell repertoires in COVID-19. Here immunoSEQ multiplex PCR was the method, and the copy in TCRdb shows in-frame clones only, minus some. The sample lists approximately 80,000 clones, 60% to 85% occurring once. The sequenced material came from peripheral blood. These receptors all stem from a human donor in a cohort sampled during active COVID-19.

The chain links TRBV10-3 to TRBJ2-7; tentatively, D is TRBD2 (6 bases). Trimming left V 7 bases short and J 5 bases short, with 24 bases between. The germline V gene encodes CDR1 ENHRY and CDR2 SYGVKD. CDR3 size: 16 residues. The CDR3 region is CAITPSRSGRNHEQYF. The CDR3 DNA is TGTGCCATCACTCCCTCCCGCTCCGGGAGAAATCACGAGCAGTACTTC.

A single count supports this clone. The V gene is TRBV29-1, the J gene TRBJ1-1; a possible D gene is TRBD1 (5 bases). V lost 2 bases, J lost 4 bases, and 17 bases lay in between. The germline gives CDR1 SQVTM, CDR2 ANQGSEA. The CDR3 contains 15 residues. CDR3 bases: TGCAGCGTTGAACAAGTAGGTGGGGGGGGCACTGAAGCTTTCTTT. It is translated as CSVEQVGGGGTEAFF.

The V call is TRBV28, the J call TRBJ1-1, with D hard to call. Trimming shortened V by 3 bases and J by 4 bases, and 15 bases separated the two germline ends. The length of the CDR3 is 15 residues. Germline V lookup: CDR1 MDHEN, CDR2 SYDVKM. CDR3 coding DNA: TGTGCCAGCAGTTTCGTGCAGTCTCTTACCACTGAAGCTTTCTTT. Translated: CASSFVQSLTTEAFF.

The CDR3 DNA reads as TGTGCCATCAGTGGCCGCGGACAGGGTGGGAAGACCCAGTACTTC. This encodes CAISGRGQGGKTQYF. The rearrangement joins TRBV10-3 to TRBJ2-5; 8 nucleotides line up with TRBD1. The CDR3 length is 15 residues. Germline V gives CDR1 ENHRY, CDR2 SYGVKD. V shed 4 bases and J 6 bases; nucleotides not matched to a gene: 10.

The genes are TRBV15 and TRBJ2-7; TRBD1 matches 10 bases. V lost 5 bases to trimming and J lost 4 bases; unmatched junction nucleotides: 8. The CDR3 has 15 amino acids. Germline V gene data show CDR1 as LNHNV and CDR2 as YYDKDF (reference sequence). For the CDR3, the DNA is TGTGCCACCAGCGACCCCGACAGGGGGCTTTACGAGCAGTACTTC. Its protein is CATSDPDRGLYEQYF. Drawing the rest from reference TRBV15 and TRBJ2-7, the complete variable domain is DAMVIQNPRYQVTQFGKPVTLSCSQTLNHNVMYWYQQKSSQAPKLLFHYYDKDFNNEADTPDNFQSRRPNTSFCFLDIRSPGLGDTAMYLCATSDPDRGLYEQYFGPGTRLTVT.

This rearrangement joins TRBV18 to TRBJ1-4; D not certain. This CDR3 comprises 18 residues. Per germline, CDR1 KGHSH and CDR2 LQKENI. V was pared by 3 bases and J by 0 bases, with 17 bases between. The CDR3 loop is CASSPRPLWEATNEKLFF. CDR3 DNA: TGTGCCAGCTCACCCAGACCGCTTTGGGAGGCAACTAATGAAAAACTGTTTTTT.

The chain carries TRBV5-1 and TRBJ2-7, with D maybe TRBD2 (5 bases). CDR1 and CDR2 from the germline V gene are SGHRS and YFSETQ. Trimming left V 0 bases short and J 2 bases short, with 9 bases between. The CDR3 sequence is 14 residues long. CDR3 sequence: CASSLGRAPYEQYF. For the CDR3, the DNA is TGCGCCAGCAGCTTGGGGCGGGCCCCCTACGAGCAGTACTTC.

This chain links TRBV7-6 with TRBJ2-1; 7 bases line up with TRBD2. Germline lookup yields CDR1 SGHVS and CDR2 FNYEAQ. Trimming removed 6 bases from V and 7 bases from J; junction bases left unmatched: 18. CDR3 length: 17 residues. The CDR3 loop is CASSHGRGLHRGNEQFF. CDR3 bases: TGTGCCAGCAGTCACGGGCGGGGACTACACCGAGGGAATGAGCAGTTCTTC.

The chain uses TRBV29-1 and TRBJ2-3; 12 bases match TRBD2. CDR1 is SQVTM, CDR2 ANQGSEA, per germline. V shed 2 bases and J 1 base; nucleotides not matched to a gene: 1. The CDR3 extends over 15 amino acids. CDR3 nucleotides: TGCAGCGTTGAACGACTAGCGGGGGGCACAGATACGCAGTATTTT. Amino acids: CSVERLAGGTDTQYF.

The V call is TRBV19, the J call TRBJ1-4; D is uncertain. Trimming took off 7 bases at V and 8 bases at J, with 14 bases between the two ends. The germline gives CDR1 LNHDA, CDR2 SQIVND (reference sequence). This CDR3 contains 13 residues. The CDR3 sequence is CASTPRRGEKLFF. The CDR3 DNA reads as TGTGCCAGTACCCCAAGGCGAGGGGAAAAACTGTTTTTT.

V gene TRBV18 combines with J gene TRBJ2-6; 7 bases fit TRBD2. The CDR3 extends over 17 amino acids. V gave up 3 bases and J gave up 0 bases; unmatched junction bases: 5. CDR1 is KGHSH and CDR2 is LQKENI in the germline V gene. CDR3 nucleotide sequence: TGTGCCAGCTCACCCGGACTAGGGAGCTCTGGGGCCAACGTCCTGACTTTC. Translation: CASSPGLGSSGANVLTF.

This chain uses TRBV5-8 with TRBJ1-5; TRBD1 is a possible D gene (5 bases). V gave up 6 bases and J gave up 4 bases, with 14 bases separating them. Germline values: CDR1 SGHTS, CDR2 YDEGEE. The CDR3 consists of 14 residues. In DNA form, the CDR3 reads TGTGCCAGCATGAGGAGGGGCCGAAATCAGCCCCAGCATTTT. This encodes CASMRRGRNQPQHF.

The rearrangement links TRBV19 to TRBJ1-5; D is unresolved. CDR1 LNHDA and CDR2 SQIVND come from the germline V gene (reference sequence). Trimming removed 8 bases from V and 3 bases from J, with 8 bases in between. This CDR3 has 12 residues. This CDR3 is CASRQDNQPQHF. CDR3 bases: TGTGCCAGTCGACAAGACAATCAGCCCCAGCATTTT.

Regarding this clone: One junction end does not reproduce the germline sequence, and a read error may be involved. The CDR3: CAISKSGGGEETQYF. CDR3 bases: TGTGCCATCAGTAAGTCCGGTGGCGGGGAAGAGACCCAGTACTTC. The chain has TRBV10-3 and TRBJ2-5, with TRBD2 as a possible D gene (6 bases). The germline V gene encodes CDR1 ENHRY and CDR2 SYGVKD. This CDR3 spans 15 amino acids.